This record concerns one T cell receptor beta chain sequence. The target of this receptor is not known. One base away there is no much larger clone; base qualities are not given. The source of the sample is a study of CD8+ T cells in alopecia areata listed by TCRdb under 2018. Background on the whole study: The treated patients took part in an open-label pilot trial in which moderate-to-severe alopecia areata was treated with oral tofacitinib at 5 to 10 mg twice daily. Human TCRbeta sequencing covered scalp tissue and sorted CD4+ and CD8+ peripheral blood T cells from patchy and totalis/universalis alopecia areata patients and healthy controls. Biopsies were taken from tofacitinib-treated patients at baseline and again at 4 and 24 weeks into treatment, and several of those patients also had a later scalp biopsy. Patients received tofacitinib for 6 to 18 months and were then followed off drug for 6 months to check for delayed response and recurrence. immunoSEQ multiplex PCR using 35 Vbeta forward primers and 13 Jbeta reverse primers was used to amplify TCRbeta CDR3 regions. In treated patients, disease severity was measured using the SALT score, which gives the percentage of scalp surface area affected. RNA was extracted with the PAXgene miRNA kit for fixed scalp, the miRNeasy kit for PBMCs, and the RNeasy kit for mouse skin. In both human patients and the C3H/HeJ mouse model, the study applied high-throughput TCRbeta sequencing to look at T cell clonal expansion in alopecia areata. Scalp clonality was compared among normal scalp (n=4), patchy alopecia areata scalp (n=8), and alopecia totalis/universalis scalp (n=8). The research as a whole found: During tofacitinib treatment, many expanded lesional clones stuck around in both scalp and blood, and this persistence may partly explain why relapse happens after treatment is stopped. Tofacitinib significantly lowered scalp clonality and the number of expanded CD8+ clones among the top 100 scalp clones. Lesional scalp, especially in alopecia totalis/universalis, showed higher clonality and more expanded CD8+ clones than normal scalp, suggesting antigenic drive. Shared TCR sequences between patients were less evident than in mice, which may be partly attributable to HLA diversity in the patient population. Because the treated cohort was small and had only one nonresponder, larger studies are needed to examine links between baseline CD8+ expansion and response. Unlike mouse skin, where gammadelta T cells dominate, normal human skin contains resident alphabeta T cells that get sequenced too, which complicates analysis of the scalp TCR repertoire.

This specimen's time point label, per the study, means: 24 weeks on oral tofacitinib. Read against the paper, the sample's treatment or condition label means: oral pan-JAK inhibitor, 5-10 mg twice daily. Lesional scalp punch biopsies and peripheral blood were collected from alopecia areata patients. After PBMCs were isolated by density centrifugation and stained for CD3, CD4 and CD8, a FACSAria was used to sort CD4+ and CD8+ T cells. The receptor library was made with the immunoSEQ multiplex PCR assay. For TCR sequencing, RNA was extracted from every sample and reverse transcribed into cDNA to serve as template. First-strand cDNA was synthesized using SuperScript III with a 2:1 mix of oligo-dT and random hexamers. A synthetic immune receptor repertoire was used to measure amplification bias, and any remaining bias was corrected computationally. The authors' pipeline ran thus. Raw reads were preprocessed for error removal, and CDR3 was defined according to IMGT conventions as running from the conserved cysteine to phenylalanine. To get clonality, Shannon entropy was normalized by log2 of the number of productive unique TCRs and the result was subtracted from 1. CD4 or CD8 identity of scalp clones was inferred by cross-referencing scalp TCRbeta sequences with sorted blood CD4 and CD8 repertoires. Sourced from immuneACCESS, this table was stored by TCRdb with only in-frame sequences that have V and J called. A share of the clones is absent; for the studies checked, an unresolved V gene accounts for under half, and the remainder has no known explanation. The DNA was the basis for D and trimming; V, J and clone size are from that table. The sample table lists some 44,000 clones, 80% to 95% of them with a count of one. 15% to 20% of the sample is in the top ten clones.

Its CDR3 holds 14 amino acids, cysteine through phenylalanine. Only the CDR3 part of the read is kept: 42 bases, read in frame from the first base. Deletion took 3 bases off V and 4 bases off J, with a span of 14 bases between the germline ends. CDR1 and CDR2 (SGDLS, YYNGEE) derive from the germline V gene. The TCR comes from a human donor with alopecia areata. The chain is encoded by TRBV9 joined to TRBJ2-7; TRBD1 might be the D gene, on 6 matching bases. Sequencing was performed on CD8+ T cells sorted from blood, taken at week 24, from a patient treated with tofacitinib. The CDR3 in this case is CASSEGKGVYEQYF. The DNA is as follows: TGTGCCAGCAGCGAAGGCAAGGGGGTATACGAGCAGTACTTC.